These T cell receptor beta chains were read from a single sample in a study of long-term antiretroviral therapy in people with HIV. Sequenced by immunoSEQ multiplex PCR; TCRdb stores in-frame clones only, minus some. The sample contains about 18,000 clones, roughly 95% of which appear only once. Sequences were derived from unsorted PBMCs, sampled around 10 years after starting antiretroviral therapy. The receptor source for this set is a man younger than 45 with HIV. CDR3s include the opening cysteine and the closing phenylalanine or tryptophan. A D gene is named only where the DNA matches it firmly. Clone size appears in some rows only: once, few, many, or a class for an expanded clone.

>TRBV6-1|NA|TRBJ1-2|NA
CASRTKGGYTF
TGTGCCAGTAGGACGAAAGGGGGCTACACCTTC
>TRBV6-5|once|TRBJ1-1|NA
CASRGTVASEAFF
TGTGCCAGCAGAGGGACGGTTGCCTCGGAAGCTTTCTTT
>TRBV7-6|NA|TRBJ2-2|NA
CASSFQTDTGELFF
TGTGCCAGCAGCTTCCAGACTGACACCGGGGAGCTGTTTTTT
>TRBV29-1|NA|TRBJ2-6|NA
CSVAASGANVLTF
TGCAGCGTTGCGGCCTCTGGGGCCAACGTCCTGACTTTC
>TRBV15|NA|TRBJ2-5|NA
CATSRRGRIETQYF
TGTGCCACCAGCAGGCGGGGGCGCATAGAGACCCAGTACTTC
>TRBV5-4|NA|TRBJ2-7|NA
CASSLTGNLYEQYF
TGTGCCAGCAGCTTGACAGGGAATCTGTACGAGCAGTACTTC
>TRBV7-6|once|TRBJ2-3|NA
CASSLAAYTDTQYF
TGTGCCAGCAGCTTAGCCGCATACACAGATACGCAGTATTTT
>TRBV19|NA|TRBJ2-7|NA
CASSAGLRKSLYEQYF
TGTGCCAGTAGTGCCGGACTCCGAAAATCTCTCTACGAGCAGTACTTC
>TRBV7-9|NA|TRBJ1-4|NA
CASSPGIARPFF
TGTGCCAGCAGCCCCGGGATTGCGAGGCCGTTTTTT
>TRBV4-1|NA|TRBJ2-3|NA
CASSQDLWVTDTQYF
TGCGCCAGCAGCCAAGATCTGTGGGTCACAGATACGCAGTATTTT
>TRBV19|NA|TRBJ2-4|NA
CARRPTGLGKNIQYF
TGTGCCAGACGTCCGACAGGCCTCGGCAAAAACATTCAGTACTTC
>TRBV4-2|NA|TRBJ1-2|NA
CASSQDSPGDNYGYTF
TGTGCCAGCAGCCAAGATTCTCCAGGGGATAACTATGGCTACACCTTC
>TRBV6-5|NA|TRBJ2-7|NA
CASSSGVHEQYF
TGTGCCAGCAGCTCCGGGGTCCACGAGCAGTACTTC
>TRBV10-1|NA|TRBJ2-1|NA
CASSEGSYNEQFF
TGCGCCAGCAGTGAGGGCAGTTACAATGAGCAGTTCTTC
>TRBV2|once|TRBJ2-3|NA
CASSPSTGTDTQYF
TGTGCCAGCAGTCCCAGCACAGGTACAGATACGCAGTATTTT
>TRBV11-1|NA|TRBJ2-7|NA
CASSYNRDDEQYF
TGTGCCAGCAGCTATAACAGGGACGACGAGCAGTACTTC
>TRBV6-1|NA|TRBJ2-5|NA
CASSEFGEETQYF
TGTGCCAGCAGTGAATTCGGCGAAGAGACCCAGTACTTC
>TRBV5-1|NA|TRBJ2-3|NA
CASSFLFGSTDTQYF
TGCGCCAGCAGCTTTTTGTTCGGGAGCACAGATACGCAGTATTTT
>TRBV5-1|NA|TRBJ1-4|NA
CASSPEGGVHEKLFF
TGCGCCAGCAGCCCCGAGGGAGGAGTTCATGAAAAACTGTTTTTT
>TRBV29-1|few|TRBJ2-3|NA
CSFRGRRDTQYF
TGCAGCTTCCGCGGACGAAGAGATACGCAGTATTTT
>TRBV7-9|NA|TRBJ1-1|NA
CASSSGQHINTEAFF
TGTGCCAGCAGCTCCGGACAGCATATTAACACTGAAGCTTTCTTT
>TRBV9|NA|TRBJ1-4|NA
CASSPHLSSEKLFF
TGTGCCAGCAGTCCTCATCTCAGCAGTGAAAAACTGTTTTTT
>TRBV6-5|NA|TRBJ1-2|TRBD1
CASSLQGSSYGYTF
TGTGCCAGCAGTTTACAGGGGTCGAGCTATGGCTACACCTTC
>TRBV7-2|NA|TRBJ1-6|NA
CASGGIYNSPLHF
TGTGCCAGCGGGGGCATCTATAATTCACCCCTCCACTTT
>TRBV28|NA|TRBJ1-6|NA
CASTQTGYNSPLHF
TGTGCCAGCACCCAGACAGGCTATAATTCACCCCTCCACTTT
>TRBV2|NA|TRBJ2-2|NA
CASKNQGIEAGELFF
TGTGCCAGCAAAAACCAGGGAATAGAGGCCGGGGAGCTGTTTTTT
>TRBV5-5|NA|TRBJ2-3|TRBD1
CASSTGTGNTDTQYF
TGTGCCAGCAGCACCGGGACAGGGAACACAGATACGCAGTATTTT
>TRBV6-1|NA|TRBJ1-5|NA
CASTQVGQPQHF
TGTGCCAGCACCCAGGTGGGTCAGCCCCAGCATTTT
>TRBV6-5|NA|TRBJ2-5|TRBD2
CASSSPGGETQYF
TGTGCCAGCAGTTCCCCCGGGGGGGAGACCCAGTACTTC
>TRBV5-1|NA|TRBJ2-5|NA
CASSLDSSQETQYF
TGCGCCAGCAGCTTGGATAGCAGCCAAGAGACCCAGTACTTC
>TRBV7-9|NA|TRBJ1-1|NA
CASSFYTGWTEAFF
TGTGCCAGCAGCTTCTATACAGGGTGGACGGAAGCTTTCTTT
>TRBV2|NA|TRBJ2-2|TRBD1
CASRSDRIRTGELFF
TGTGCCAGCAGGTCGGACAGGATAAGGACCGGGGAGCTGTTTTTT
>TRBV25-1|NA|TRBJ2-7|NA
CASNDPFRDEQYF
TGTGCCAGCAATGACCCCTTTCGGGACGAGCAGTACTTC
>TRBV28|NA|TRBJ2-1|NA
CASSLGNEQFF
TGTGCCAGCAGTTTGGGTAATGAGCAGTTCTTC
>TRBV20-1|NA|TRBJ2-1|NA
CSAEGGRMFF
TGCAGTGCAGAAGGGGGGCGTATGTTCTTC
>TRBV10-3|NA|TRBJ1-1|NA
CAISEVPGEAFF
TGTGCCATCAGTGAGGTTCCGGGAGAAGCTTTCTTT
>TRBV6-5|NA|TRBJ2-3|NA
CASRTQGRGDTQYF
TGTGCCAGCAGGACGCAGGGGCGAGGGGATACGCAGTATTTT
>TRBV27|NA|TRBJ2-3|NA
CASTTGDGTDTQYF
TGTGCCAGCACGACGGGCGACGGCACAGATACGCAGTATTTT
>TRBV5-5|NA|TRBJ2-3|NA
CASSFNTDTQYF
TGTGCCAGCAGCTTTAACACAGATACGCAGTATTTT
>TRBV6-1|NA|TRBJ1-1|NA
CASLRGDSLNTEAFF
TGTGCCAGCTTGAGGGGAGACAGCCTAAACACTGAAGCTTTCTTT
>TRBV29-1|NA|TRBJ2-1|TRBD1
CSVTPGGDNEQFF
TGCAGCGTTACCCCAGGGGGTGACAATGAGCAGTTCTTC
>TRBV4-2|NA|TRBJ1-1|NA
CASTGSSDTEAFF
TGTGCCAGCACAGGGTCCTCCGACACTGAAGCTTTCTTT
>TRBV5-1|NA|TRBJ2-7|NA
CASSLLQGGSYEQYF
TGCGCCAGCAGCTTGTTACAGGGAGGTTCCTACGAGCAGTACTTC
>TRBV5-1|NA|TRBJ2-5|NA
CASSLNQVETQYF
TGCGCCAGCAGCTTGAACCAGGTGGAGACCCAGTACTTC
>TRBV19|NA|TRBJ2-1|TRBD1
CASSISAGGSYNEQFF
TGTGCCAGTAGTATCTCCGCAGGGGGTTCCTACAATGAGCAGTTCTTC
>TRBV7-8|NA|TRBJ1-2|NA
CASSYGPREAHGYTF
TGTGCCAGCAGCTACGGGCCTAGGGAGGCTCATGGCTACACCTTC
>TRBV5-5|NA|TRBJ1-6|NA
CASSLNPQADNSPLHF
TGTGCCAGCAGCTTGAACCCACAGGCGGATAATTCACCCCTCCACTTT
>TRBV5-5|NA|TRBJ1-1|NA
CASSLEGWNTEAFF
TGTGCCAGCAGCTTGGAGGGCTGGAACACTGAAGCTTTCTTT
>TRBV15|NA|TRBJ2-1|TRBD1
CATSRAEGLGGIEQFF
TGTGCCACCAGCAGGGCTGAAGGGCTAGGGGGCATCGAGCAGTTCTTC
>TRBV29-1|NA|TRBJ2-2|NA
CSVVGNTGELFF
TGCAGCGTTGTCGGGAACACCGGGGAGCTGTTTTTT
>TRBV29-1|NA|TRBJ2-7|NA
CSVVGVTYEQYF
TGCAGCGTTGTAGGGGTTACCTACGAGCAGTACTTC
>TRBV28|NA|TRBJ1-5|TRBD1
CASRRDSYSNQPQHF
TGTGCCAGCAGGAGGGACAGTTATAGCAATCAGCCCCAGCATTTT
>TRBV6-5|NA|TRBJ2-1|TRBD2
CATRLGLASNEQFF
TGTGCCACTCGACTCGGACTAGCTAGCAATGAGCAGTTCTTC
>TRBV5-1|NA|TRBJ2-7|NA
CASSLGQSSYEQYF
TGCGCCAGCAGCTTAGGACAGAGCTCCTACGAGCAGTACTTC
>TRBV6-5|NA|TRBJ2-1|TRBD1
CASSYNRGDEQFF
TGTGCCAGCAGTTACAACAGGGGGGATGAGCAGTTCTTC